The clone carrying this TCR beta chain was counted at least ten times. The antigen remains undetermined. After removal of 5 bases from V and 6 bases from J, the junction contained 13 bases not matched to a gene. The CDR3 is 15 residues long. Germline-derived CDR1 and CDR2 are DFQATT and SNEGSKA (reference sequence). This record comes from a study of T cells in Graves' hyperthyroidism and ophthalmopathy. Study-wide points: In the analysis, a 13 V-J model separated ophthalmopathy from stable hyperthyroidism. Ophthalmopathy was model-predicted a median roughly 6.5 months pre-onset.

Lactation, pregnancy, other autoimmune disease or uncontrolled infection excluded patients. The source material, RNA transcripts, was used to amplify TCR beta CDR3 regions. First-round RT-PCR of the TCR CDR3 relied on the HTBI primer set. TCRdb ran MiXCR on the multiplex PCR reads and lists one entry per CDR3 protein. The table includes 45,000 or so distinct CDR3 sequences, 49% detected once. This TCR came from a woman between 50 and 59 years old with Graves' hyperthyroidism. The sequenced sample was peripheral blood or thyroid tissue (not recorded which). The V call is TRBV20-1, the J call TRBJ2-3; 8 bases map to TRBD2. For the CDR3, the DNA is TGCAGTGCTTCCGAGCGGGAGAGTGGACCGGATACGCAGTATTTT. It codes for CSASERESGPDTQYF.